The 7 T cell receptor beta chains in this list originate from one sample, sequenced in a study of T cells after posttransplantation cyclophosphamide. The protocol was immunoSEQ multiplex PCR, while the TCRdb copy is restricted to in-frame clones and leaves out a portion. The repertoire consists of approximately 40,000 clones, with 78% occurring once and the leading ten covering 7.5% to 9.5%. Cyclophosphamide on days +3 and +4 followed busulfan-fludarabine conditioning and a marrow graft. The input for sequencing was CD4+ T cells sorted from blood, taken 1,700 to 2,000 days after a stem cell transplant with posttransplant cyclophosphamide. The receptor set was obtained from a female patient aged 40-49 years who received an allogeneic stem cell transplant from a related donor, was CMV-positive, and had no GVHD. Some T cells may have originated in the graft donor.

The chain links TRBV7-9 to TRBJ1-3; unclear D gene. The CDR3 consists of 14 residues. The V end lost 3 bases, the J end lost 0 bases, and 6 bases lay between the germline ends. Germline CDR1 reads SEHNR; CDR2 reads FQNEAQ (reference sequence). CDR3 residues: CASSFGDSGNTIYF. Written as DNA, the CDR3 is TGTGCCAGCAGCTTCGGGGACTCTGGAAACACCATATATTTT.

The rearrangement links TRBV5-1 to TRBJ2-3; 14 nucleotides match TRBD2. CDR1 and CDR2 from the germline V gene are SGHRS and YFSETQ. The V gene end was trimmed by 4 bases and the J gene end by 3 bases; junction bases not matched to a gene: 10. CDR3 length: 18 residues. The CDR3 spells CASSPGLAGGRGTDTQYF. The CDR3 region has the DNA TGCGCCAGCAGCCCCGGACTAGCGGGGGGCCGCGGTACAGATACGCAGTATTTT.

Notes on this clone: One end of the junction fails to match germline, which may point to a read error. This CDR3 is CASSQVGGVSYNEQFF. DNA for the CDR3: TGTGCCAGCAGTCAAGTCGGGGGAGTCTCCTACAATGAGCAGTTCTTC. This chain links TRBV4-2 with TRBJ2-1; D might be TRBD2 (6 bases). The CDR3 is 16 residues long. CDR1 and CDR2 (germline): LGHNA, YNFKEQ.

This rearrangement joins TRBV7-3 to TRBJ2-5; 7 nucleotides line up with TRBD1. CDR3 size: 15 residues. Germline loops: CDR1 SGHTA, CDR2 FQGTGA. V gave up 5 bases and J gave up 1 base; unmatched junction bases: 7. The CDR3 here is CASSPTGTAQETQYF. In DNA form, the CDR3 reads TGTGCCAGCAGCCCTACCGGGACAGCCCAAGAGACCCAGTACTTC.

This clone has a single count. The genes are TRBV5-5 and TRBJ1-6, with TRBD1 as a possible D gene (5 bases). CDR3 size: 15 residues. CDR1 and CDR2 from the germline V gene are SGHKS and YYEKEE (reference sequence). Trimming removed 0 bases at V and 10 bases at J, with 14 bases between. DNA for the CDR3: TGTGCCAGCAGCTTGGCCACGGGGGGTAAATCACCCCTCCACTTT. It encodes CASSLATGGKSPLHF.

This clone was seen only once. V usage is TRBV6-5 and J usage is TRBJ2-1; 10 nucleotides agree with TRBD2. The CDR3 extends over 15 amino acids. Germline-derived CDR1 and CDR2 are MNHEY and SVGAGI. After removal of 5 bases from V and 9 bases from J, the junction contained 10 bases not matched to a gene. CDR3 sequence (DNA): TGTGCCAGCAGTGGCAAAGCGGGGGGGCTTGGTGAGCAGTTCTTC. Encoded protein: CASSGKAGGLGEQFF.

V and J are TRBV4-1 and TRBJ1-6; tentatively, D is TRBD1 (5 bases). From germline, CDR1 is MGHRA and CDR2 YSYEKL. This CDR3 region has 15 residues. The ends were cut back, 4 bases at V and 7 bases at J, with 14 bases in the middle. CDR3 sequence (DNA): TGCGCCAGCAGCCGTATTCAGGGTGACAATTCACCCCTCCACTTT. Translating gives CASSRIQGDNSPLHF.